The clone carrying this T cell receptor (beta chain) was seen a few times. Its antigen is undetermined. The CDR3 has 15 amino acids. CDR1 is SEHNR, CDR2 FQNEAQ, per germline (reference sequence). V was shortened by 5 bases and J by 0 bases, with 11 bases between the two germline ends. The data were taken from a study of cytomegalovirus exposure and HLA in healthy donors. TCRdb keeps only in-frame clones here, not all; method: immunoSEQ multiplex PCR. Of 100,000 to 120,000 clones listed, 89% are singletons. General observations from the study: In vitro confirmation showed three CMV-associated chains to be CMV antigen specific. Cytomegalovirus association was listed for 164 TCR beta chains. The tendency of first-cohort TCR clusters to co-occur in the 120 or so validation repertoires emerged from a later analysis. It was reported that the classifier diagnosed cytomegalovirus status with high specificity and sensitivity in both the original and validation cohorts.

This TCR was sampled from a woman between 18 and 29 years old in good health and CMV-seronegative. The sequenced sample was PBMCs. This chain connects TRBV7-9 to TRBJ1-3; maybe TRBD1 (6 bases). The CDR3 DNA sequence: TGTGCCAGCAGCAAACAGGGAGCCTCTGGAAACACCATATATTTT. As protein: CASSKQGASGNTIYF.